This record covers a single T cell receptor (beta chain). Antigen: not known. This may arise from a read error, as a much more abundant clone is one base away. 5'RACE with 10-nucleotide random UMIs produced the cDNA. MiXCR, applied by TCRdb to the 5' RACE reads, yields one record per CDR3 protein. Of tens of thousands of distinct CDR3 sequences listed, around 4.2% are singletons. The entry originates in a study of neurological immune-mediated disorders. The study's findings and limits: CDR3 amino acid sequences found in expanded clones were never shared across subjects, suggesting private repertoires in all groups. HTLV-1-associated myelopathy had the most TCR clonal expansion, while multiple sclerosis had the least, a level that fell below healthy controls. The multiple sclerosis repertoire cluster was not associated with any clinical or MRI feature, with the authors stating that larger cohorts are needed.

Germline assignment: CDR1 SSHAT and CDR2 FNYEAQ (reference sequence). The CDR3 sequence is 13 residues long. The chain is built from TRBV7-7 and TRBJ2-3; D remains ambiguous. This clonotype was obtained from a man aged 50-59 years with multiple sclerosis. The sample comprised PBMCs. CDR3 in amino acids: CANSQDSTDTQYF. In DNA, the CDR3 is TGTGCCAACAGCCAAGACAGCACAGATACGCAGTATTTT.